Listed below are T cell receptor beta chains from one sample, sequenced in a study of blood T cell repertoires in COVID-19. Assay used: immunoSEQ multiplex PCR; TCRdb lists only in-frame clones, some missing. The sample consists of about 74,000 clones, almost 90% of them appearing once. Sequenced: peripheral blood. All receptors come from a woman older than 75 with acute or convalescent COVID-19. Each CDR3 is given with its conserved first and last residue. The D gene is left open where the match is weak. The listing skips clone size in some rows; elsewhere it reads once, few, many or a size class.

V gene: TRBV6-1; clone size: NA; D gene: TRBD1; J gene: TRBJ1-2; CDR3 protein: CASSEARAGGNYGYTF; CDR3 DNA: TGTGCCAGCAGTGAAGCGCGAGCAGGGGGGAACTATGGCTACACCTTC
V gene: TRBV7-2; clone size: NA; D gene: NA; J gene: TRBJ1-5; CDR3 protein: CASSLIEEGPQHF; CDR3 DNA: TGTGCCAGCAGCTTAATAGAGGAGGGGCCCCAGCATTTT
V gene: TRBV14; clone size: once; D gene: NA; J gene: TRBJ2-2; CDR3 protein: CASSPGTQGRKLFF; CDR3 DNA: TGTGCCAGCAGTCCCGGGACACAAGGGAGAAAGCTGTTTTTT
V gene: TRBV4-1; clone size: NA; D gene: NA; J gene: TRBJ1-5; CDR3 protein: CASSQEVVGGYSNQPQHF; CDR3 DNA: TGCGCCAGCAGCCAAGAGGTGGTGGGGGGTTATAGCAATCAGCCCCAGCATTTT
V gene: TRBV5-1; clone size: NA; D gene: NA; J gene: TRBJ2-3; CDR3 protein: CASSLYDTQYF; CDR3 DNA: TGCGCCAGCAGCCTATACGATACGCAGTATTTT
V gene: TRBV9; clone size: NA; D gene: TRBD1; J gene: TRBJ2-7; CDR3 protein: CASSAEGETGGYEQYF; CDR3 DNA: TGTGCCAGCAGCGCAGAGGGAGAGACAGGGGGCTACGAGCAGTACTTC
V gene: TRBV6-4; clone size: NA; D gene: NA; J gene: TRBJ2-7; CDR3 protein: CASSDSRRGGYEQYF; CDR3 DNA: TGTGCCAGCAGTGACTCGAGAAGGGGCGGCTACGAGCAGTACTTC
V gene: TRBV27; clone size: NA; D gene: TRBD2; J gene: TRBJ2-1; CDR3 protein: CASSLRLAGVYEQFF; CDR3 DNA: TGTGCCAGCAGTTTGAGACTAGCGGGAGTATATGAGCAGTTCTTC
V gene: TRBV30; clone size: NA; D gene: NA; J gene: TRBJ2-2; CDR3 protein: CAWSVVGGQGTGELFF; CDR3 DNA: TGTGCCTGGAGTGTAGTGGGGGGGCAGGGCACCGGGGAGCTGTTTTTT
V gene: TRBV5-1; clone size: NA; D gene: NA; J gene: TRBJ2-7; CDR3 protein: CASSLGKEGPYEQYF; CDR3 DNA: TGCGCCAGCAGCTTAGGGAAGGAGGGCCCCTACGAGCAGTACTTC